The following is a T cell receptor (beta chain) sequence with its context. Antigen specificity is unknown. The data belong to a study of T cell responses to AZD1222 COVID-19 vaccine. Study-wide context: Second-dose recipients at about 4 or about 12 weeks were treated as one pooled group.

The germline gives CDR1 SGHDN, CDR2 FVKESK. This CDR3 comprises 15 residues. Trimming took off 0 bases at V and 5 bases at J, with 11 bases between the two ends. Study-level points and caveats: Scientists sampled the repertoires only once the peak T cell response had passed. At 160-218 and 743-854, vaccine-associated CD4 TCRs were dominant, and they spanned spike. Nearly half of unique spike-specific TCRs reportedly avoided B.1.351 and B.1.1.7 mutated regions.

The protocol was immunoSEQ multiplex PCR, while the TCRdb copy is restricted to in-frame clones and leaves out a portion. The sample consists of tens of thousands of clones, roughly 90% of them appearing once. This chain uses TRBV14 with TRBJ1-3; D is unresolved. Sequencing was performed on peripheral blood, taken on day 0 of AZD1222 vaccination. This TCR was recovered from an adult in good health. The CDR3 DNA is TGTGCCAGCAGCCAAGATAGTCAAGGGAGAAACACCATATATTTT. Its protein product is CASSQDSQGRNTIYF.